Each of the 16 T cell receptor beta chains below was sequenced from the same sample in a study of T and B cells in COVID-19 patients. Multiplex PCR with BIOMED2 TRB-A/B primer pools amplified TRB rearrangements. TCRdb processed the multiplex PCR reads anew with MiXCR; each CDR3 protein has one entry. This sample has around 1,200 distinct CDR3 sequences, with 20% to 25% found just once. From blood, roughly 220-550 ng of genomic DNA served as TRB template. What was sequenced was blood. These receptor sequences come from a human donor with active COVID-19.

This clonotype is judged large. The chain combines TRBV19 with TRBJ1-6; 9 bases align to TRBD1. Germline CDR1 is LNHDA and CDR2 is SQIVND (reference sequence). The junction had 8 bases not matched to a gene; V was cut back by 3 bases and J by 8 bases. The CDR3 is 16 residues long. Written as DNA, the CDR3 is TGTGCCAGTAGTATGGTCCCGGGACAGGGTTATTCACCCCTCCACTTT. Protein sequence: CASSMVPGQGYSPLHF.

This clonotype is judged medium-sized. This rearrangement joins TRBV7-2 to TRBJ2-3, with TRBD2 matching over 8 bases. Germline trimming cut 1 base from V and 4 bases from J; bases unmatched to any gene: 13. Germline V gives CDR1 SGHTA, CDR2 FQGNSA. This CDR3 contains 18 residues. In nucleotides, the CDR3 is TGTGCCAGCAGCTTAGAAAGGCCAGCGGGAGACAGGTCAGATACGCAGTATTTT. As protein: CASSLERPAGDRSDTQYF. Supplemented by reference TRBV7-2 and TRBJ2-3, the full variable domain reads GAGVSQSPSNKVTEKGKDVELRCDPISGHTALYWYRQSLGQGLEFLIYFQGNSAPDKSGLPSDRFSAERTGGSVSTLTIQRTQQEDSAVYLCASSLERPAGDRSDTQYFGPGTRLTVL.

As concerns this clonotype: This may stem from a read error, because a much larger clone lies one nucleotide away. The CDR3 region is CASSQDWYNEQYF. CDR3 bases: TGTGCCAGCAGCCAAGACTGGTACAATGAGCAGTACTTC. The chain is built from TRBV14 and TRBJ2-7; no firm D call. This CDR3 has 13 residues. Germline V CDR1 and CDR2: SGHDN, FVKESK. The V gene lost 0 bases and the J gene lost 7 bases, with 10 bases spanning the gap.

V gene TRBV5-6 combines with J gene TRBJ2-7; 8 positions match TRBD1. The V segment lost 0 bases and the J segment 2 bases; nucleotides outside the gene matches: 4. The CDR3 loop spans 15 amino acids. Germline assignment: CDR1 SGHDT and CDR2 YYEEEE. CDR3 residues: CASSLEWTGPYEQYF. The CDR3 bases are TGTGCCAGCAGCTTGGAGTGGACAGGGCCCTACGAGCAGTACTTC. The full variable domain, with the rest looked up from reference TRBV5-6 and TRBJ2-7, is DAGVTQSPTHLIKTRGQQVTLRCSPKSGHDTVSWYQQALGQGPQFIFQYYEEEERQRGNFPDRFSGHQFPNYSSELNVNALLLGDSALYLCASSLEWTGPYEQYFGPGTRLTVT.

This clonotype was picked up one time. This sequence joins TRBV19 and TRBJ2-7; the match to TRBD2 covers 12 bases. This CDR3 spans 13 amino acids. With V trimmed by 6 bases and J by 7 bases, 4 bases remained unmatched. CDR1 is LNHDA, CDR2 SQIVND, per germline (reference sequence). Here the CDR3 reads CASSGLAGREQYF. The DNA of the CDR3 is TGTGCCAGTAGCGGACTAGCGGGAAGGGAGCAGTACTTC. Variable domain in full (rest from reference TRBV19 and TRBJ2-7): DGGITQSPKYLFRKEGQNVTLSCEQNLNHDAMYWYRQDPGQGLRLIYYSQIVNDFQKGDIAEGYSVSREKKESFPLTVTSAQKNPTAFYLCASSGLAGREQYFGPGTRLTVT.

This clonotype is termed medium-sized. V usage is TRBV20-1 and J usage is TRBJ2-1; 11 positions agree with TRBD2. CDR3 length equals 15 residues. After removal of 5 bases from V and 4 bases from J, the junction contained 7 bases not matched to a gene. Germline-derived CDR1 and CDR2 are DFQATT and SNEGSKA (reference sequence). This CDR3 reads CSARPGTSGYNEQFF. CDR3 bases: TGCAGTGCTCGTCCCGGGACTAGCGGATACAATGAGCAGTTCTTC.

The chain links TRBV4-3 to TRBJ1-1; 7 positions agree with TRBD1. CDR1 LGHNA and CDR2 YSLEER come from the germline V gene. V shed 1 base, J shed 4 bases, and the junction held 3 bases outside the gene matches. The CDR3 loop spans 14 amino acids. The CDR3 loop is CASSQVQGSTEAFF. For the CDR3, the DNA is TGCGCCAGCAGCCAAGTACAGGGGAGCACTGAAGCTTTCTTT.

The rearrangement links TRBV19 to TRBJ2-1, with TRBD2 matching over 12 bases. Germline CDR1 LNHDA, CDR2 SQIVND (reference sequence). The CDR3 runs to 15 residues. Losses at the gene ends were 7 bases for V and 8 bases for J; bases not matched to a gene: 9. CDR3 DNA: TGTGCCAGTACCTCGTACCTAGCGGGAGGGGATGAGCAGTTCTTC. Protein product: CASTSYLAGGDEQFF.

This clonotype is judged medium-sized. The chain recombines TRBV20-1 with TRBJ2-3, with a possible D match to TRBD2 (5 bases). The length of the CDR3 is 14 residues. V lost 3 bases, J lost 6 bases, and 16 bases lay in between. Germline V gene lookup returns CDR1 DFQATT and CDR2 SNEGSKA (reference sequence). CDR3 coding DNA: TGCAGTGCTAGCCCTGTCCGAATAGCGGATACGCAGTATTTT. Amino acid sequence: CSASPVRIADTQYF.

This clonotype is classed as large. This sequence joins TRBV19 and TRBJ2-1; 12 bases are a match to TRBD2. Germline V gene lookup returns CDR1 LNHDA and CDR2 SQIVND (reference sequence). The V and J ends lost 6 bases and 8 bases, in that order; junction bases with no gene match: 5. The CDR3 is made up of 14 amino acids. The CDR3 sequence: CASSGLAGRDEQFF. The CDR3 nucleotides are TGTGCCAGTAGCGGACTAGCGGGAAGGGATGAGCAGTTCTTC.

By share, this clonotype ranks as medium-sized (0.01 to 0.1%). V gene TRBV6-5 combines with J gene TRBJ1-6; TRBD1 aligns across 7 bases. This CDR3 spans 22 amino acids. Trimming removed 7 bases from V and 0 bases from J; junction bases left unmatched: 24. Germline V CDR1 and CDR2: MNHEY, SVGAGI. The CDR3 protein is CASTRWDMTDRVHSSYNSPLHF. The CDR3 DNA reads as TGTGCCAGCACCCGGTGGGACATGACCGACAGGGTTCATAGCTCCTATAATTCACCCCTCCACTTT.

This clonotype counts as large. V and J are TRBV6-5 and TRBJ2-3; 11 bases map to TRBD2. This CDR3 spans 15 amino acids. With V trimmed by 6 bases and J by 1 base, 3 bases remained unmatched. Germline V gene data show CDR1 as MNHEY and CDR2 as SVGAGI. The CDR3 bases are TGTGCCAGCAGGACGGGACTAGCGGGCACAGATACGCAGTATTTT. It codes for CASRTGLAGTDTQYF.

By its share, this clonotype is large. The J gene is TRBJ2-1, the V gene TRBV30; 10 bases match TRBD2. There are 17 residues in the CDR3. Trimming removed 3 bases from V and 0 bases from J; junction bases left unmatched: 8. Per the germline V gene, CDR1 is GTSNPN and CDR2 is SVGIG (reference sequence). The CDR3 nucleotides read TGTGCCTGGAGAGGGCTAAAGCGGGGGGGCTCCTACAATGAGCAGTTCTTC. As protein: CAWRGLKRGGSYNEQFF.

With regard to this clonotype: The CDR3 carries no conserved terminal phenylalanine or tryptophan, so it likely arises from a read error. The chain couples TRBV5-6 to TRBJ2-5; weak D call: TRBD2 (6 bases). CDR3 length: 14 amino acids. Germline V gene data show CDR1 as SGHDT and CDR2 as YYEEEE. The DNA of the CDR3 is TGCGCCAGCAGCTTGGGTGGGGGGAGTGAGACCCAGTACCTC. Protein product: CASSLGGGSETQYL.

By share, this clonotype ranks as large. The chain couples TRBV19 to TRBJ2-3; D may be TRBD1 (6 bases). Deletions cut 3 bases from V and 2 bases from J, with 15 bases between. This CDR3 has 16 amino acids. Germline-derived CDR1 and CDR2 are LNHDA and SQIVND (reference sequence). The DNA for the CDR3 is TGTGCCAGTAGTATTAGGACAGTGGTCTCCACAGATACGCAGTATTTT. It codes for CASSIRTVVSTDTQYF.

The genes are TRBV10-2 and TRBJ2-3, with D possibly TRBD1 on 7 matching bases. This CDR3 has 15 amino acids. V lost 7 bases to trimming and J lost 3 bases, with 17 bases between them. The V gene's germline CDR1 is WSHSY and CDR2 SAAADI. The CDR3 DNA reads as TGCGCCAGCAAGGAGGGGACAGTAGGAACAGATACGCAGTATTTT. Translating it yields CASKEGTVGTDTQYF.